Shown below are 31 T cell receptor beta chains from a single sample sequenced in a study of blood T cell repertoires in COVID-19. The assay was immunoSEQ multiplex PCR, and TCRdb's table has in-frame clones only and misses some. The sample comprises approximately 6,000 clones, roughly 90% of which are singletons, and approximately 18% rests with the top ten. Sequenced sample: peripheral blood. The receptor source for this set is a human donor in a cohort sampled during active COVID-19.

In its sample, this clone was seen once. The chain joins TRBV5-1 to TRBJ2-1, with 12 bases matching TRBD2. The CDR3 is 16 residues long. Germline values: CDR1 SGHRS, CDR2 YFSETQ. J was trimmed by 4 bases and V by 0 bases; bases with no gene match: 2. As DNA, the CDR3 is TGCGCCAGCAGCTTGGCCGGGACTAGCGGGTACAATGAGCAGTTCTTC. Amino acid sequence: CASSLAGTSGYNEQFF. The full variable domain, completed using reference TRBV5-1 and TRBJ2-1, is KAGVTQTPRYLIKTRGQQVTLSCSPISGHRSVSWYQQTPGQGLQFLFEYFSETQRNKGNFPGRFSGRQFSNSRSEMNVSTLELGDSALYLCASSLAGTSGYNEQFFGPGTRLTVL.

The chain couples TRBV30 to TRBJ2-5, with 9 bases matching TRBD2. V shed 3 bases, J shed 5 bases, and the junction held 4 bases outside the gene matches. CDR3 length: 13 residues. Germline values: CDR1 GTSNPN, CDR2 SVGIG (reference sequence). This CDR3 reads CAWRRRGGETQYF. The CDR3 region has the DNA TGTGCCTGGAGAAGGCGGGGGGGGGAGACCCAGTACTTC. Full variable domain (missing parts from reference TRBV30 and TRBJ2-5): SQTIHQWPATLVQPVGSPLSLECTVEGTSNPNLYWYRQAAGRGLQLLFYSVGIGQISSEVPQNLSASRPQDRQFILSSKKLLLSDSGFYLCAWRRRGGETQYFGPGTRLLVL.

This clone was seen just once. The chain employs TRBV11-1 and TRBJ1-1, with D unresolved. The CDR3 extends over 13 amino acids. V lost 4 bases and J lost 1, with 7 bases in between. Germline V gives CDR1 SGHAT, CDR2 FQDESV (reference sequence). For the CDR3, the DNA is TGTGCCAGCAGCTCGCTGAGGAACACTGAAGCTTTCTTT. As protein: CASSSLRNTEAFF.

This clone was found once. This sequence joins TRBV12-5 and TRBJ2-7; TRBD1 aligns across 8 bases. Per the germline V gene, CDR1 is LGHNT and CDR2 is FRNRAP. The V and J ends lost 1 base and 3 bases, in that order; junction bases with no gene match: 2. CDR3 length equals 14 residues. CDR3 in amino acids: CASGLGQGFYEQYF. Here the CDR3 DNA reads TGTGCTAGTGGTTTGGGACAGGGGTTCTACGAGCAGTACTTC.

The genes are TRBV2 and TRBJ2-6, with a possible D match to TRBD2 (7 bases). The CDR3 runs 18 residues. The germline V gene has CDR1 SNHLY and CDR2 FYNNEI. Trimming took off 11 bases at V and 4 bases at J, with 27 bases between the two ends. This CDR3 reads CASSIQGTNVAGANVLTF. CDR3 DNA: TGTGCCTCCTCTATTCAGGGGACTAACGTAGCGGGGGCCAACGTCCTGACTTTC.

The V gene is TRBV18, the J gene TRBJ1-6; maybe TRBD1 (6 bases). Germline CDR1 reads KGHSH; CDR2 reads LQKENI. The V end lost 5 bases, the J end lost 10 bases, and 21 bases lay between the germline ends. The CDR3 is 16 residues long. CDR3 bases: TGTGCCAGCTCAAATTATGGCCAGGGGAAGAGCTCACCCCTCCACTTT. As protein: CASSNYGQGKSSPLHF.

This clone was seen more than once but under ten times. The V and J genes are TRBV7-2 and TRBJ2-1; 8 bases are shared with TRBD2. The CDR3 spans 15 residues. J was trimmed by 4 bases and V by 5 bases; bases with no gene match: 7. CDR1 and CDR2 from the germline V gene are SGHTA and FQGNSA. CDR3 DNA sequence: TGTGCCAGCAGCCCCCGGGGGGGCCTTTACAATGAGCAGTTCTTC. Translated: CASSPRGGLYNEQFF.

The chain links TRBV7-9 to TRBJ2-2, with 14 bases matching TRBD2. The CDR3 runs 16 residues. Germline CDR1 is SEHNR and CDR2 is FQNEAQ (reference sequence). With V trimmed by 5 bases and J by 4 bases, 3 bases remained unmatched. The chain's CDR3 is CASSPGLAGATGELFF. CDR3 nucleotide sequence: TGTGCCAGCAGCCCGGGACTAGCGGGGGCCACCGGGGAGCTGTTTTTT.

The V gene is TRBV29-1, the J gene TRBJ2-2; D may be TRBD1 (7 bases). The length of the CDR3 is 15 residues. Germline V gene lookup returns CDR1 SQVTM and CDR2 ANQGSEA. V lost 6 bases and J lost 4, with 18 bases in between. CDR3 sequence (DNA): TGCAGCGTAGGAGGGGGCGATCTTGGCACCGGGGAGCTGTTTTTT. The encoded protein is CSVGGGDLGTGELFF.

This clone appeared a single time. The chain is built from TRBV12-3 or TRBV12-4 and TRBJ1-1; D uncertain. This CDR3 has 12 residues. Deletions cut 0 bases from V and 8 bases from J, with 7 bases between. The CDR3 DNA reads TGTGCCAGCAGTTTAGCGTCGAGGGAAGCTTTCTTT. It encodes CASSLASREAFF.

The CDR3 region is CASSDPKGLAGRVETQYF. The DNA of the CDR3 is TGCGCCAGCAGCGACCCGAAGGGACTAGCGGGGAGGGTAGAGACCCAGTACTTC. The V gene is TRBV5-1, the J gene TRBJ2-5; 13 bases fit TRBD2. Germline V CDR1 and CDR2: SGHRS, YFSETQ. V dropped 4 bases and J dropped 4; count of bases not matched to a gene: 13. The CDR3 is made up of 18 amino acids.

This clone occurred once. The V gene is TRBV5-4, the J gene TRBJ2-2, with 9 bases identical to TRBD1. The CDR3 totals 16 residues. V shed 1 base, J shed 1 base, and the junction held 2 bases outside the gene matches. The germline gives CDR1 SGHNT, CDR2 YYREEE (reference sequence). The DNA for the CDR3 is TGTGCCAGCAGCTTGTGGACAGGGGTGAACACCGGGGAGCTGTTTTTT. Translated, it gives CASSLWTGVNTGELFF.

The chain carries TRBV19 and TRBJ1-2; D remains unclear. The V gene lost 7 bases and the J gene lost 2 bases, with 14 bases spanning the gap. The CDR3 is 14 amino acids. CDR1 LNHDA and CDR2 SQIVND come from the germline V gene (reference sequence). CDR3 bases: TGTGCCAGTACCTTACGGGAGGGAAACTATGGCTACACCTTC. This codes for CASTLREGNYGYTF.

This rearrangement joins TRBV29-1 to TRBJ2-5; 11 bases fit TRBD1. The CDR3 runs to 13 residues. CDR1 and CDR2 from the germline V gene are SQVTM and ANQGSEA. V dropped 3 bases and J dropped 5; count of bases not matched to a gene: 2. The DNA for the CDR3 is TGCAGCGTTGATGGGGACAGGGGGGAGACCCAGTACTTC. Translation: CSVDGDRGETQYF.

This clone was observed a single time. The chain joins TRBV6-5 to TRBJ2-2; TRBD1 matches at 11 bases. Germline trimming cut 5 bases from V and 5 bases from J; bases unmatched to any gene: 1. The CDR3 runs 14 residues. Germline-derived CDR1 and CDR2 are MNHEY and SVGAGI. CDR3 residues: CASSRDRGTGELFF. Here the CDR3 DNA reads TGTGCCAGCAGTCGGGACAGGGGGACCGGGGAGCTGTTTTTT.

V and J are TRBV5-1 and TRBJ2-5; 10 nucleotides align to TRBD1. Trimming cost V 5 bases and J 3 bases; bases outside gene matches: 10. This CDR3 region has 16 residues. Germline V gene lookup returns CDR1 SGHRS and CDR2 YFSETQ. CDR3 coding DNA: TGCGCCAGCAGTTTCGGACAGGGGGTTGGGGAAGAGACCCAGTACTTC. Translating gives CASSFGQGVGEETQYF.

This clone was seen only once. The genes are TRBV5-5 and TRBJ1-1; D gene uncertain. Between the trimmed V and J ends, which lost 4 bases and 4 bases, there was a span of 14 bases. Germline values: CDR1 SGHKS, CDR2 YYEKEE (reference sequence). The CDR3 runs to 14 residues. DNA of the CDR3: TGTGCCAGCAGCCCGGACTGGGCGGGCACTGAAGCTTTCTTT. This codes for CASSPDWAGTEAFF.

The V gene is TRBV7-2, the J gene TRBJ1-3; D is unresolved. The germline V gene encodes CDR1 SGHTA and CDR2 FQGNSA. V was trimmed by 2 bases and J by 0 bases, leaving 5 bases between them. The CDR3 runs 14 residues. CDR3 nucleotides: TGTGCCAGCAGCTTACGGTCCTCTGGAAACACCATATATTTT. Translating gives CASSLRSSGNTIYF.

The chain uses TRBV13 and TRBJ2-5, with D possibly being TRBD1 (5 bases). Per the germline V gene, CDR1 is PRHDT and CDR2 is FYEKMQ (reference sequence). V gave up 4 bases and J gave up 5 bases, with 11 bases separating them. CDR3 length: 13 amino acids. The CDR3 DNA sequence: TGTGCCAGCAGCTCCCGTAGGGGCGAGACCCAGTACTTC. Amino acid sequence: CASSSRRGETQYF.

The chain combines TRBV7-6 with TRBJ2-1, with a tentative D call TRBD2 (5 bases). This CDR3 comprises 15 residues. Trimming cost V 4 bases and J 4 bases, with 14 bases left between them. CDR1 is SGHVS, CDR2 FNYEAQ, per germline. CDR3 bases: TGTGCCAGCAGCTCCAGAGAAGGACTTTACAATGAGCAGTTCTTC. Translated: CASSSREGLYNEQFF.

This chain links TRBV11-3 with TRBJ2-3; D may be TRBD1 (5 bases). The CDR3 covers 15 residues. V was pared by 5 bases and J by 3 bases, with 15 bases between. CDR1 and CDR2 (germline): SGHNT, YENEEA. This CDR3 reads CASSRGQPGTDTQYF. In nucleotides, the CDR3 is TGTGCCAGCAGCCGCGGACAACCTGGGACAGATACGCAGTATTTT. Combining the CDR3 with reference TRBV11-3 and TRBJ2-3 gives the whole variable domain EAGVVQSPRYKIIEKKQPVAFWCNPISGHNTLYWYLQNLGQGPELLIRYENEEAVDDSQLPKDRFSAERLKGVDSTLKIQPAELGDSAVYLCASSRGQPGTDTQYFGPGTRLTVL.

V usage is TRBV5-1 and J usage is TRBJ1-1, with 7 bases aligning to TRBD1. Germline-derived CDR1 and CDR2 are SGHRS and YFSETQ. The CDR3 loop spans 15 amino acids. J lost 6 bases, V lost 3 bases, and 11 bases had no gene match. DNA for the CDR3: TGCGCCAGCAGCTCAAGGACAGGCAATAACGCTGAAGCTTTCTTT. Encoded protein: CASSSRTGNNAEAFF.

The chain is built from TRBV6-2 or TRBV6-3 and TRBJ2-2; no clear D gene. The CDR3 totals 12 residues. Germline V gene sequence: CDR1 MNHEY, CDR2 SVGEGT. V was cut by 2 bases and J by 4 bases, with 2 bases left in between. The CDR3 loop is CASSYLTGELFF. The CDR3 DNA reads TGTGCCAGCAGTTACCTCACCGGGGAGCTGTTTTTT.

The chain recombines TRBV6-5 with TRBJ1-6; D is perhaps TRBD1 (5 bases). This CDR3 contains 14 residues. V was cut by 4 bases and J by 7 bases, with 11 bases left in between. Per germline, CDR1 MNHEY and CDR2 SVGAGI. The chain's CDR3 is CASSWGGWNSPLHF. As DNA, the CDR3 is TGTGCCAGCAGTTGGGGGGGGTGGAATTCACCCCTCCACTTT.

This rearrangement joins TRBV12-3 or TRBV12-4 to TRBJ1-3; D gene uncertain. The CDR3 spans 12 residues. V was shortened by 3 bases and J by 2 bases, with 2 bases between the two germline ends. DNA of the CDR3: TGTGCCAGCAGTTTCGCTGGAAACACCATATATTTT. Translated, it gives CASSFAGNTIYF.

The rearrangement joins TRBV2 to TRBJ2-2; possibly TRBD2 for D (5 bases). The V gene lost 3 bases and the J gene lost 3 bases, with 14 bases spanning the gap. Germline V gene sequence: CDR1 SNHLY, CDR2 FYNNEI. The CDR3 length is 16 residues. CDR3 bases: TGTGCCAGCAGTGAGGGCGGGCAGGTCTACACCGGGGAGCTGTTTTTT. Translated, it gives CASSEGGQVYTGELFF.

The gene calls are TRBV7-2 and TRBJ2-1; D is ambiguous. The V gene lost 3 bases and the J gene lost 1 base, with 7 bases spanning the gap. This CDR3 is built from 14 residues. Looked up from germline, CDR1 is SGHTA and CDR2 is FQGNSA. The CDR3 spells CASSFDGSYNEQFF. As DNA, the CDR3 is TGTGCCAGCAGCTTCGACGGGTCCTACAATGAGCAGTTCTTC.

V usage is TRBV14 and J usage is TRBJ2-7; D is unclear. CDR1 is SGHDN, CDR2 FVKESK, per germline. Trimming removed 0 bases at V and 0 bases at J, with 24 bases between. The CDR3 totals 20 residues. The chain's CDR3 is CASSQDGSVTTNYRSYEQYF. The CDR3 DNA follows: TGTGCCAGCAGCCAAGATGGGTCTGTAACAACCAACTACCGCTCCTACGAGCAGTACTTC.

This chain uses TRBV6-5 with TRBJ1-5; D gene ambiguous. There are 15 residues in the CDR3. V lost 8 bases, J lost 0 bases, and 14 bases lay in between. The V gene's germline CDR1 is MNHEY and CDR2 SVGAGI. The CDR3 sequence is CASCPRENSNQPQHF. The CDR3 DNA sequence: TGTGCCAGCTGCCCCCGGGAAAATAGCAATCAGCCCCAGCATTTT.

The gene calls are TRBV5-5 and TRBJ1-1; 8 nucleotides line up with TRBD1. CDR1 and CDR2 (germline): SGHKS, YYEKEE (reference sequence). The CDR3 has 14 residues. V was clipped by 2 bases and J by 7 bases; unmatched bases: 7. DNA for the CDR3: TGTGCCAGCAGCTTCACAGGGGGTCGGGTTGAAGCTTTCTTT. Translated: CASSFTGGRVEAFF.

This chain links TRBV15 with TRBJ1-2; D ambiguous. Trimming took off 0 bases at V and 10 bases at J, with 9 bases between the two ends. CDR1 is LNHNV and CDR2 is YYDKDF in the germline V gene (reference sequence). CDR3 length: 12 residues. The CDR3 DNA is TGTGCCACCAGCAGAGACAGAGTAGCCTACACCTTC. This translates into CATSRDRVAYTF.